The entry below describes one T cell receptor (beta chain). The sample comes from a study of blood T cell repertoires in COVID-19. After removal of 7 bases from V and 2 bases from J, the junction contained 7 bases not matched to a gene. Germline V gives CDR1 MDHEN, CDR2 SYDVKM. This CDR3 contains 15 residues. How the authors handled the data: Amplification of reference gene primers provided the estimated nucleated cell counts. Profiled with immunoSEQ multiplex PCR; TCRdb holds only in-frame clones, not every one. V and J calls and clone size are as listed in that table; D and trimming were resolved from the DNA. The sample contains 110,000 to 150,000 clones, over 70% of which appear only once.

The sequence came from a human donor in a cohort sampled during active COVID-19. This chain connects TRBV28 to TRBJ2-1; TRBD2 matches 8 bases. The sample comprised peripheral blood. The DNA for the CDR3 is TGTGCCAGCATATTAGCGGGAATGCCCTACAATGAGCAGTTCTTC. Translated: CASILAGMPYNEQFF.